The 4 T cell receptor beta chains below all came from one sample that was sequenced in a study of a mutant IDH1 vaccine in newly diagnosed glioma. As for time point: week 23, last vaccination. Doses comprised 300 ug of mutant IDH1 20-mer peptide each, plus topical imiquimod. No antigen has been identified for these receptors. Repertoires were generated with immunoSEQ multiplex PCR, while TCRdb's copy carries only in-frame clones and drops some. The table includes approximately 60,000 clones, around 87% detected once. The material was PBMCs, obtained from a glioma patient whose treatment included an IDH1 peptide vaccine. These receptors were taken from a man between 35 and 55 years old with glioma.

This chain links TRBV6-1 with TRBJ2-7; possibly TRBD1 for D (6 bases). CDR3 length: 14 residues. Germline assignment: CDR1 MNHNS and CDR2 SASEGT. Trimming pared 7 bases from V and 2 bases from J, leaving 15 bases between. The CDR3 sequence: CASTVVQGTYEQYF. The CDR3 nucleotides are TGTGCCAGCACCGTTGTACAGGGAACCTACGAGCAGTACTTC.

This rearrangement joins TRBV5-6 to TRBJ2-1; D might be TRBD2 (7 bases). Germline V gene lookup returns CDR1 SGHDT and CDR2 YYEEEE. This CDR3 is 16 amino acids long. Trimming cost V 5 bases and J 4 bases, with 19 bases left between them. CDR3 protein: CASREEGGRYYNEQFF. CDR3 nucleotides: TGTGCCAGCAGGGAGGAGGGGGGGAGATATTACAATGAGCAGTTCTTC.

This chain links TRBV9 with TRBJ1-2; D possibly corresponds to TRBD1 (5 bases). Germline CDR1 SGDLS, CDR2 YYNGEE. The CDR3 totals 12 residues. Trimming shortened V by 3 bases and J by 8 bases, and 11 bases separated the two germline ends. The CDR3 is CASSARQWGYTF. The CDR3 nucleotides read TGTGCCAGCAGCGCGAGACAGTGGGGCTACACCTTC.

On this clone itself: Additional DNA sequences in this sample encode the identical CDR3. V is TRBV19 and J is TRBJ1-2, with 8 bases matching TRBD1. The V segment lost 9 bases and the J segment 5 bases; nucleotides outside the gene matches: 14. The CDR3 totals 15 residues. The germline gives CDR1 LNHDA, CDR2 SQIVND (reference sequence). CDR3: CASEPSGTGLYGYTF. The CDR3 bases are TGTGCCAGCGAGCCCTCCGGGACAGGCTTATATGGCTACACCTTC.